The 27 T cell receptor beta chains below come from one sample, sequenced in a study of vaccination and CD4 T cells after COVID-19. With the Oncomine TCR Beta short-read assay, DNA from cultured CD4+ T cells was sequenced. TCRdb used MiXCR to reprocess the PCR reads, holding one entry per CDR3 protein. The data hold about 18,000 distinct CDR3 sequences, with 38% observed a single time. Their antigen targets remain unknown. This sample's treatment: approximately nine-day PBMC culture with coronavirus spike peptide pools or control peptides (ViraFEST assay). The specimen sequenced was CD4+ T cells from blood, cultured in vitro. The source is a human donor who had recovered from COVID-19.

V and J are TRBV7-2 and TRBJ2-2; 8 nucleotides line up with TRBD2. The CDR3 covers 16 residues. The J segment lost 7 bases and the V segment lost 2 bases, leaving 9 bases of the junction unmatched. Germline V gene data show CDR1 as SGHTA and CDR2 as FQGNSA. In nucleotides, the CDR3 is TGTGCCAGCAGCTTATTAGGACTAGCCGTCGGCGGGGAGCTGTTTTTT. Protein product: CASSLLGLAVGGELFF.

The chain is built from TRBV28 and TRBJ2-5; D remains unclear. The CDR3 runs 14 residues. The V gene lost 1 base and the J gene lost 5 bases, with 11 bases spanning the gap. The germline V gene encodes CDR1 MDHEN and CDR2 SYDVKM. The CDR3 here is CASSLSGHGETQYF. CDR3 coding DNA: TGTGCCAGCAGTTTATCGGGTCATGGGGAGACCCAGTACTTC.

Only a few counts were recorded for this clonotype. The chain has TRBV2 and TRBJ1-5, with D possibly matching TRBD1 (5 bases). Germline loops: CDR1 SNHLY, CDR2 FYNNEI. There are 17 residues in the CDR3. Trimming pared 6 bases from V and 0 bases from J, leaving 18 bases between. CDR3 residues: CASSVSRTRRSNQPQHF. CDR3 nucleotide sequence: TGTGCCAGCAGCGTATCCAGGACAAGACGTAGCAATCAGCCCCAGCATTTT.

This rearrangement joins TRBV27 to TRBJ2-6; D gene ambiguous. Trimming took off 6 bases at V and 2 bases at J, with 20 bases between the two ends. CDR1 MNHEY and CDR2 SMNVEV come from the germline V gene (reference sequence). The CDR3 loop spans 18 amino acids. CDR3 residues: CASRFLGPMTPGANVLTF. CDR3 in DNA: TGTGCCAGCAGATTCCTCGGGCCCATGACACCTGGGGCCAACGTCCTGACTTTC.

The chain has TRBV6-1 and TRBJ2-7; 10 nucleotides line up with TRBD2. The J segment lost 7 bases and the V segment lost 1 base, leaving 7 bases of the junction unmatched. Germline assignment: CDR1 MNHNS and CDR2 SASEGT. This CDR3 is 15 amino acids long. CDR3 amino acids: CASSEGLAGGWEQYF. The CDR3 coding sequence is TGTGCCAGCAGTGAAGGGTTAGCGGGAGGTTGGGAGCAGTACTTC.

The J gene is TRBJ2-1, the V gene TRBV20-1; tentatively, D is TRBD2 (6 bases). V dropped 0 bases and J dropped 7 bases, with 16 bases sitting between them. This CDR3 comprises 15 residues. Germline V gives CDR1 DFQATT, CDR2 SNEGSKA (reference sequence). The chain's CDR3 is CSARDVGEDWNEQFF. CDR3 nucleotides: TGCAGTGCTAGAGATGTGGGGGAGGATTGGAATGAGCAGTTCTTC.

The chain combines TRBV6-1 with TRBJ1-5; a weak D match, TRBD1 (6 bases). Germline lookup yields CDR1 MNHNS and CDR2 SASEGT. V was clipped by 6 bases and J by 2 bases, with 14 bases between them. The CDR3 spans 15 residues. In DNA, the CDR3 is TGTGCCAGCAGGGACAGTTTTTACGGCAATCAGCCCCAGCATTTT. This translates into CASRDSFYGNQPQHF.

This clonotype is hyperexpanded in the sample. V usage is TRBV7-9 and J usage is TRBJ2-2; D gene ambiguous. Per the germline V gene, CDR1 is SEHNR and CDR2 is FQNEAQ (reference sequence). The CDR3 covers 14 residues. Trimming removed 3 bases at V and 6 bases at J, with 11 bases between. The CDR3 sequence: CASSFVDRAGELFF. The DNA of the CDR3 is TGTGCCAGCAGCTTTGTAGATAGGGCCGGGGAGCTGTTTTTT.

The chain is built from TRBV4-1 and TRBJ2-5, with D unresolved. The germline gives CDR1 MGHRA, CDR2 YSYEKL. Trimming left V 1 base short and J 5 bases short, with 11 bases between. The CDR3 is 14 amino acids. DNA for the CDR3: TGCGCCAGCAGCCAAGTGGCAGGTGGGGAGACCCAGTACTTC. This sequence encodes CASSQVAGGETQYF.

The V gene is TRBV5-1, the J gene TRBJ1-1; D is undetermined. Trimming removed 3 bases at V and 7 bases at J, with 16 bases between. Germline CDR1 reads SGHRS; CDR2 reads YFSETQ. This CDR3 has 14 residues. The CDR3 bases are TGCGCCAGCAGCTCACGGTCAAACGAAGTTGAAGCTTTCTTT. This sequence encodes CASSSRSNEVEAFF.

The J gene is TRBJ2-1, the V gene TRBV6-2 or TRBV6-3; D not certain. Germline CDR1 is MNHEY and CDR2 is SVGEGT. V dropped 6 bases and J dropped 6 bases, with 6 bases sitting between them. This CDR3 has 11 amino acids. CDR3 in DNA: TGTGCCAGCAGCCACGCCAATGAGCAGTTCTTC. This encodes CASSHANEQFF.

The chain has TRBV11-2 and TRBJ2-7; D may match TRBD1 or TRBD2 (5 bases each). Germline lookup yields CDR1 SGHAT and CDR2 FQNNGV. V was trimmed by 1 base and J by 2 bases, leaving 9 bases between them. This CDR3 is built from 14 residues. In DNA, the CDR3 is TGTGCCAGCAGCTTAGGGGTGGGACCCTACGAGCAGTACTTC. Translating it yields CASSLGVGPYEQYF.

There are a few counts of this clonotype. The chain is built from TRBV7-2 and TRBJ2-7, with TRBD1 identical over 9 bases. The CDR3 runs to 15 residues. The junction had 4 bases not matched to a gene; V was cut back by 1 base and J by 3 bases. Germline V CDR1 and CDR2: SGHTA, FQGNSA. The CDR3 protein is CASSLGGQGNYEQYF. CDR3 in DNA: TGTGCCAGCAGCTTAGGGGGACAGGGTAACTACGAGCAGTACTTC. Full variable domain (missing parts from reference TRBV7-2 and TRBJ2-7): GAGVSQSPSNKVTEKGKDVELRCDPISGHTALYWYRQSLGQGLEFLIYFQGNSAPDKSGLPSDRFSAERTGGSVSTLTIQRTQQEDSAVYLCASSLGGQGNYEQYFGPGTRLTVT.

The chain links TRBV20-1 to TRBJ1-2; the D is unclear. Germline V gene lookup returns CDR1 DFQATT and CDR2 SNEGSKA (reference sequence). V gave up 0 bases and J gave up 8 bases, with 10 bases separating them. The CDR3 is made up of 12 amino acids. Written as DNA, the CDR3 is TGCAGTGCTAGAGAGGTCTCGGGAGGCTACACCTTC. This sequence encodes CSAREVSGGYTF.

In its sample, this clonotype was seen once. This chain uses TRBV30 with TRBJ2-1; tentative D call: TRBD1 (6 bases). CDR1 is GTSNPN, CDR2 SVGIG, per germline (reference sequence). V was pared by 5 bases and J by 3 bases, with 14 bases between. The CDR3 sequence is 14 residues long. CDR3 DNA sequence: TGTGCCTGGGACCGGGACACCTACTACAATGAGCAGTTCTTC. This sequence encodes CAWDRDTYYNEQFF.

The chain carries TRBV18 and TRBJ2-7, with D perhaps TRBD1 or TRBD2 (5 bases each). Germline V gene sequence: CDR1 KGHSH, CDR2 LQKENI. V lost 8 bases and J 3 bases, leaving 11 bases between the germline ends. The CDR3 loop spans 12 amino acids. CDR3 loop: CASHRDGYEQYF. The CDR3 region has the DNA TGTGCCAGCCATAGGGACGGCTACGAGCAGTACTTC.

CDR3 amino acids: CASSFTDSPLHF. In DNA, the CDR3 is TGTGCCAGCAGCTTTACCGATTCACCCCTCCACTTT. The rearrangement links TRBV7-9 to TRBJ1-6; no clear D. The V end lost 3 bases, the J end lost 8 bases, and 5 bases lay between the germline ends. There are 12 residues in the CDR3. Germline lookup yields CDR1 SEHNR and CDR2 FQNEAQ (reference sequence).

V gene TRBV5-1 combines with J gene TRBJ1-2, with D possibly TRBD1 on 6 matching bases. V lost 0 bases and J 6 bases, leaving 9 bases between the germline ends. Germline V gives CDR1 SGHRS, CDR2 YFSETQ. The CDR3 is 13 residues long. CDR3 coding DNA: TGCGCCAGCAGCTTGGCTGGGGGCCATGGCTACACCTTC. This codes for CASSLAGGHGYTF.

The chain links TRBV19 to TRBJ2-2; no clear D gene. Trimming stripped 3 bases from V and 6 bases from J, with 8 bases between. Germline CDR1 and CDR2: LNHDA and SQIVND (reference sequence). The length of the CDR3 is 13 residues. Written as DNA, the CDR3 is TGTGCCAGTAGTATCGACCGGGCCGGGGAGCTGTTTTTT. Translating it yields CASSIDRAGELFF.

This clonotype was seen only a few times. CDR3 in amino acids: CASSLISGSTDTQYF. The DNA for the CDR3 is TGTGCCAGCAGCTTAATTAGCGGCTCCACAGATACGCAGTATTTT. The chain combines TRBV7-3 with TRBJ2-3; D possibly corresponds to TRBD2 (6 bases). The V gene lost 1 base and the J gene lost 2 bases, with 10 bases spanning the gap. CDR1 is SGHTA and CDR2 is FQGTGA in the germline V gene. The CDR3 runs to 15 residues. The whole variable domain, remainder taken from reference TRBV7-3 and TRBJ2-3, is GAGVSQTPSNKVTEKGKYVELRCDPISGHTALYWYRQSLGQGPEFLIYFQGTGAADDSGLPNDRFFAVRPEGSVSTLKIQRTERGDSAVYLCASSLISGSTDTQYFGPGTRLTVL.

This clonotype was seen a handful of times. The chain combines TRBV10-3 with TRBJ1-2; 9 positions match TRBD1. Germline V gene lookup returns CDR1 ENHRY and CDR2 SYGVKD. V dropped 7 bases and J dropped 2; count of bases not matched to a gene: 8. This CDR3 comprises 15 residues. The CDR3 spells CAITPGQGINYGYTF. DNA for the CDR3: TGTGCCATCACTCCCGGACAGGGGATCAACTATGGCTACACCTTC.

The chain uses TRBV7-2 and TRBJ2-4; TRBD1 aligns across 8 bases. Unmatched junction bases numbered 14, after V lost 5 bases and J lost 8 bases. The germline gives CDR1 SGHTA, CDR2 FQGNSA. CDR3 size: 16 residues. The CDR3 region has the DNA TGTGCCAGCAGCCAGGGGGCGAGAGGCCCGGGTTACATTCAGTACTTC. This sequence encodes CASSQGARGPGYIQYF.

In its sample, this clonotype was seen a few times. The chain employs TRBV20-1 and TRBJ1-1; D unresolved. The V gene's germline CDR1 is DFQATT and CDR2 SNEGSKA (reference sequence). V was shortened by 8 bases and J by 1 base, with 11 bases between the two germline ends. The CDR3 contains 12 residues. In nucleotides, the CDR3 is TGCAGTACCAAGACGGGGAACACTGAAGCTTTCTTT. Protein: CSTKTGNTEAFF.

This clonotype was seen only a few times. The genes are TRBV19 and TRBJ1-1; 7 nucleotides align to TRBD1. The V and J ends lost 7 bases and 3 bases, in that order; junction bases with no gene match: 2. Germline CDR1 reads LNHDA; CDR2 reads SQIVND (reference sequence). The CDR3 runs 12 residues. This CDR3 is CASKGQYTEAFF. The CDR3 bases are TGTGCCAGTAAGGGACAGTACACTGAAGCTTTCTTT.

This chain joins TRBV5-4 and TRBJ1-2; 7 positions match TRBD1. With V trimmed by 3 bases and J by 6 bases, 11 bases remained unmatched. The CDR3 totals 15 residues. CDR1 SGHNT and CDR2 YYREEE come from the germline V gene (reference sequence). The CDR3 nucleotides are TGTGCCAGCAGCTGGGGAGACAGGGAAACGGATGGCTACACCTTC. This sequence encodes CASSWGDRETDGYTF.

This clonotype appeared a few times. This chain's CDR3 is CASSSRGRGVHYGYTF. The DNA for the CDR3 is TGTGCCAGCAGCTCCCGGGGGAGGGGTGTGCACTATGGCTACACCTTC. The J gene is TRBJ1-2, the V gene TRBV12-3 or TRBV12-4; D might be TRBD1 (5 bases). The CDR3 length is 16 residues. Trimming stripped 6 bases from V and 3 bases from J, with 20 bases between.

This chain joins TRBV19 and TRBJ1-5, with 10 positions matching TRBD1. Germline CDR1 is LNHDA and CDR2 is SQIVND (reference sequence). This CDR3 is 15 amino acids long. With 3 bases clipped from V and 1 base from J, the junction kept 0 bases outside the gene matches. The CDR3 DNA reads as TGTGCCAGTAGTATGACAGGGGGCAGCAATCAGCCCCAGCATTTT. Its protein product is CASSMTGGSNQPQHF.